This TCR beta chain was retrieved from a study of identical twins' blood T cells. Whole-study findings and limits: Twins reportedly had markedly more similar V usage than unrelated donors, even among out-of-frame TCRbeta clonotypes. Twin repertoire similarity may partly reflect shared environment.

Trimming cost V 4 bases and J 6 bases, with 18 bases left between them. The CDR3 consists of 15 residues. Germline lookup yields CDR1 MNHEY and CDR2 SMNVEV (reference sequence). Likely shared infections and vaccines: all three twin pairs were reared together. There are a few counts of this clonotype. Its antigen is unknown. As processed by the authors: Per-library CDR3 reads ranged about 2.2 to 3.6 million; clonotypes, ~90,000 to ~550,000. TCRdb reprocessed the 5' RACE reads via MiXCR and lists one record per CDR3 protein. It is TCRdb's table, rather than the study itself, that gives the V and J calls and clone size. The data contain about 370,000 distinct CDR3 sequences, about 28% of them singletons.

The source of this sequence is a woman aged 18-55 years in good health. Sequencing used PBMCs. This chain links TRBV27 with TRBJ1-2; D is possibly TRBD1 (5 bases). CDR3 DNA sequence: TGTGCCAGCAGTTCCCCCGCTTCAGGGCAGGATGGCTACACCTTC. Translating gives CASSSPASGQDGYTF.